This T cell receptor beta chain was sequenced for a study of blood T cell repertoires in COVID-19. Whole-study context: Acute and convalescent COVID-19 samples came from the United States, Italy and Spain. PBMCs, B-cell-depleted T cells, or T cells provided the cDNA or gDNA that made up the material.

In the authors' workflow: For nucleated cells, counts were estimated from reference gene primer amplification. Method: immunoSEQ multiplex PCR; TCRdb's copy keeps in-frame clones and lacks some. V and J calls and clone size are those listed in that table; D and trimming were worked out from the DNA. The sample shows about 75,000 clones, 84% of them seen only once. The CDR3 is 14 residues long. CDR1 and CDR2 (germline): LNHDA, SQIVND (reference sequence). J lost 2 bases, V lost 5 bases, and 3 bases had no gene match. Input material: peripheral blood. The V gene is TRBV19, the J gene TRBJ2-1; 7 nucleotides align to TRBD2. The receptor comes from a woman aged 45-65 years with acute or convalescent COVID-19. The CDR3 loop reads CASSGAGAYNEQFF. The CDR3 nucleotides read TGTGCCAGTAGTGGGGCGGGGGCCTACAATGAGCAGTTCTTC.